This T cell receptor (beta chain) originates from a study of blood T cell repertoires in COVID-19 (dated by TCRdb to the early 2020s). With regard to the full study: Recovered participants in ImmuneRACE Cohort 3 were defined by two consecutive negative NP/OP PCR tests, clearance by a healthcare professional, or resolution of symptoms. The repertoires were released in a freely available public database intended as a resource for research on the immune response to SARS-CoV-2. The material from the prospective study consisted of cDNA or gDNA derived from T cells, B-cell-depleted T cells, or PBMCs. Subjects who had been exposed to COVID-19, were actively infected with it, or had recovered from it provided the deeply sampled blood TCRbeta repertoires that made up the dataset. Collaborator samples came from the United States, Italy and Spain and covered acute and convalescent phases of COVID-19. A de-identified subject ID, COVID-19 status, age in years and sex were almost always included in the sample metadata. Samples came from the ongoing ImmuneRACE study (first 160 participants) plus 1,254 subjects from 6 global collaborators. HLA class I and class II types, where available, came from metadata supplied by the sample provider rather than from assay-based typing. On the study overall, not on this receptor specifically: The quantity of clinical and demographic metadata differed by source and by participant and was supplied without curation.

Regarding this clone: Its antigen is currently not known. No much larger clone exists at a distance of one base, and base qualities are not known.

TCRbeta CDR3 regions were amplified from genomic DNA using the immunoSEQ Assay, a bias-controlled multiplex PCR. The paper's data handling went like this. The number of nucleated cells in each sample was estimated from the amplification of reference gene primers within the assay. To quantify the absolute abundance of each unique TCRbeta CDR3 rearrangement, sequence reads were collapsed and filtered. For each sample, productive Simpson clonality was calculated by taking the square root of Simpson's diversity index across productive rearrangements. TCRdb took over this immuneACCESS table, retaining in-frame rearrangements with V and J assigned. Such tables are incomplete; in checked studies, under half of the missing clones stem from an unresolved V gene, and the remainder is unexplained. V and J calls and clone size come straight from that table; D and trimming were deduced from the DNA. Counted in this sample were roughly 200,000 clones; 70% to 90% of them appeared once. The biggest ten clones account for approximately 25% of the sample.

From cysteine to phenylalanine, the CDR3 is 14 amino acids long. Of the read, only the CDR3 DNA is kept; its 42 bases are in frame from base 1. The junction shows trimming of 5 bases on V and 1 base on J, and the gene matches do not reach 3 bases of it. The germline V gene (reference sequence) supplies CDR1 MNHEY and CDR2 SMNVEV. Participants in the prospective study were aged about 18 to 95 years, lived in 20 to 25 United States geographic areas, and enrolled through a virtual design. To assign participants to cohorts, the prospective study relied on clinical history that participants themselves reported in a screening survey and a study questionnaire. In the prospective study, whole blood, serum and a nasopharyngeal or oropharyngeal swab were collected from each participant by mobile phlebotomists. Over a roughly two-month period, participants in the prospective study had the option of providing additional blood draws and questionnaires. Blood samples from the prospective study were shipped frozen or at room temperature prior to DNA extraction.

This sequence uses TRBV27 and TRBJ1-1, with 8 bases matching TRBD1. The sequence was collected from a woman aged 40 to 49 in a cohort exposed to, infected with or recovered from COVID-19 (not recorded which). The source material was PBMCs or T cells enriched from blood (not recorded which). The sequenced DNA: TGTGCCAGCAGTACCGACAGGGGGAACACTGAAGCTTTCTTT. This gives the protein CASSTDRGNTEAFF.